The T cell receptor (beta chain) described here comes from a study of early T cells in non-severe SARS-CoV-2 infection. As for the study in general: Investigators sequenced bulk RNA drawn from unsorted whole blood, and chains remained unpaired.

MiXCR, applied by TCRdb to the 5' RACE reads, yields one record per CDR3 protein. This table holds about 58,000 distinct CDR3 sequences, around 12% found once. CDR3 size: 16 residues. Germline assignment: CDR1 SGHRS and CDR2 YFSETQ. Trimming took 3 bases from V and 0 from J, leaving 13 bases between them. The TCR originated in an adult who was a healthcare worker with PCR-confirmed SARS-CoV-2 infection or an uninfected control (not recorded which). The sample taken for sequencing was whole blood. The rearrangement links TRBV5-1 to TRBJ2-1; a possible D gene is TRBD1 (6 bases). CDR3 nucleotides: TGCGCCAGCAGCTACCTATCAGGGGCCTCCTACAATGAGCAGTTCTTC. Residues: CASSYLSGASYNEQFF.